This T cell receptor beta chain was obtained from a study of OX40 agonist ivuxolimab in advanced cancers. Study details: Patients in the trial were receiving intravenous ivuxolimab every 2 weeks, at doses of 0.01 to 10 mg/kg. A male proportion of 70% to 90% was recorded, with mean age roughly 60 years and range about 23 to 90. Partial responses were achieved by three patients: one hepatocellular carcinoma, two cutaneous melanoma. General observations from the study: Blood T cells, both CD4+ and CD8+, expanded clonally by week 6 at 0.1 to 3.0 mg/kg.

Germline values: CDR1 MNHEY, CDR2 SMNVEV (reference sequence). Trimming cost V 2 bases and J 5 bases, with 8 bases left between them. This CDR3 is built from 13 residues. Assay used: immunoSEQ multiplex PCR; TCRdb lists only in-frame clones, some missing. This table has some 95,000 clones, approximately 85% appearing once. Concerning this clone: Its antigen is as yet unknown.

The sequence derives from an adult with an advanced solid tumor such as melanoma, head and neck, liver or kidney cancer. The source was CD4+ or CD8+ T cells sorted from blood, collected in a trial of the OX40 agonist ivuxolimab. The rearrangement links TRBV27 to TRBJ2-3, with D perhaps matching TRBD1 or TRBD2 (6 bases each). CDR3 nucleotide sequence: TGTGCCAGCAGTTTAGCGGGACAAGATACGCAGTATTTT. Translating it yields CASSLAGQDTQYF.